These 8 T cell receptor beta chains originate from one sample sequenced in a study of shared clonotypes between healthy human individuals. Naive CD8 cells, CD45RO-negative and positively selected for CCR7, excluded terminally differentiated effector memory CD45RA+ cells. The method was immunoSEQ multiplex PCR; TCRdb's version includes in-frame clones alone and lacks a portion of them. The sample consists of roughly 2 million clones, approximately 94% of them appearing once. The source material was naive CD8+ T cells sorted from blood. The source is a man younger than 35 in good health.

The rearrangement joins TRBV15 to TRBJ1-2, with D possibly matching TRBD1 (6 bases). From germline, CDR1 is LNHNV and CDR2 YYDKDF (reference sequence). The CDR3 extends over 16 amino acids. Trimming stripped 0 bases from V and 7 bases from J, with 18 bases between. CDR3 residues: CATSRDRGAGDGGYTF. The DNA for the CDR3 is TGTGCCACCAGCAGAGATCGGGGGGCAGGGGATGGTGGCTACACCTTC. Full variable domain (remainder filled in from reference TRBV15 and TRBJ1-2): DAMVIQNPRYQVTQFGKPVTLSCSQTLNHNVMYWYQQKSSQAPKLLFHYYDKDFNNEADTPDNFQSRRPNTSFCFLDIRSPGLGDTAMYLCATSRDRGAGDGGYTFGSGTRLTVV.

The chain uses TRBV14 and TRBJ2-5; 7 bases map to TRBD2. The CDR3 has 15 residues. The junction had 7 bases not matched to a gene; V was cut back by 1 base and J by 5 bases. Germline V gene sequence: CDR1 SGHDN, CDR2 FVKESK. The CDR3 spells CASSQGVGRRETQYF. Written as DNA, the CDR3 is TGTGCCAGCAGCCAAGGGGTCGGGAGGCGGGAGACCCAGTACTTC. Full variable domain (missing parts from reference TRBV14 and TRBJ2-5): EAGVTQFPSHSVIEKGQTVTLRCDPISGHDNLYWYRRVMGKEIKFLLHFVKESKQDESGMPNNRFLAERTGGTYSTLKVQPAELEDSGVYFCASSQGVGRRETQYFGPGTRLLVL.

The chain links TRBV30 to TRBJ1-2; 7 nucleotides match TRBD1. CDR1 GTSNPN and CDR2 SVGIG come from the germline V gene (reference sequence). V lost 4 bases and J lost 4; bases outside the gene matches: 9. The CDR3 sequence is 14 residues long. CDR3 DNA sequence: TGTGCCTGGACTAGTTGGTGGGACAGCTATGGCTACACCTTC. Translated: CAWTSWWDSYGYTF. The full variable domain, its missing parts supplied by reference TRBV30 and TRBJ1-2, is SQTIHQWPATLVQPVGSPLSLECTVEGTSNPNLYWYRQAAGRGLQLLFYSVGIGQISSEVPQNLSASRPQDRQFILSSKKLLLSDSGFYLCAWTSWWDSYGYTFGSGTRLTVV.

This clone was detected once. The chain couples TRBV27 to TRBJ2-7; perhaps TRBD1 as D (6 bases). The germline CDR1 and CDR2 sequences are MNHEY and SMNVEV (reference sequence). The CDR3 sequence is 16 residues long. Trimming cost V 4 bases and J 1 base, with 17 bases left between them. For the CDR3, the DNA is TGTGCCAGCAGTTCGCCCGAGGGGGAAAGATCCTACGAGCAGTACTTC. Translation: CASSSPEGERSYEQYF.

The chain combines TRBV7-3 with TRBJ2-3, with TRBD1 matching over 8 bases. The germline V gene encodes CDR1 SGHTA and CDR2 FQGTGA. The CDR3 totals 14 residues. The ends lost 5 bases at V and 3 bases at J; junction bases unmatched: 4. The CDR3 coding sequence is TGTGCCAGCAGCCGGACAGGGCAGACAGATACGCAGTATTTT. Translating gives CASSRTGQTDTQYF.

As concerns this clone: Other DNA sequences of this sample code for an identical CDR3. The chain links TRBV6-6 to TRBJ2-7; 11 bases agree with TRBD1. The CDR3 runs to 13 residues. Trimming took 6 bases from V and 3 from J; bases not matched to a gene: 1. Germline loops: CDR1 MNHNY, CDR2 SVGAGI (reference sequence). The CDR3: CASSGTGGYEQYF. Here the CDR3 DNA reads TGTGCCAGCAGCGGGACAGGGGGCTACGAGCAGTACTTC.

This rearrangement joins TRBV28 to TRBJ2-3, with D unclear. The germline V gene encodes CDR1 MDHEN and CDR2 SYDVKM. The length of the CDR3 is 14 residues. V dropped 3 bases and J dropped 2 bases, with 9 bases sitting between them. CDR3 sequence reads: CASSLPQSTDTQYF. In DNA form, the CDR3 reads TGTGCCAGCAGTTTGCCCCAATCCACAGATACGCAGTATTTT.

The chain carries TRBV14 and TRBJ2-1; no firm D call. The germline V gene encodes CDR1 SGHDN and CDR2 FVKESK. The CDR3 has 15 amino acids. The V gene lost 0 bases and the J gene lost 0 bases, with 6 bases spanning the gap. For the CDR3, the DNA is TGTGCCAGCAGCCAAGACCCCTCCTCCTACAATGAGCAGTTCTTC. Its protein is CASSQDPSSYNEQFF.